This T cell receptor beta chain stems from a study of blood T cell repertoires in COVID-19. The assay was immunoSEQ multiplex PCR, and TCRdb's table has in-frame clones only and misses some. The table has about 310,000 clones, about 89% seen once. V shed 3 bases, J shed 5 bases, and the junction held 2 bases outside the gene matches. CDR3 length: 13 amino acids. In germline, CDR1 is SGDLS, CDR2 YYNGEE. Sequenced input: PBMCs or T cells enriched from blood (not recorded which). The V and J genes are TRBV9 and TRBJ2-1; 7 bases line up with TRBD2. The sequence was collected from a woman in her forties who had recovered from COVID-19. CDR3 amino acids: CASSARGDNEQFF. The CDR3 nucleotides are TGTGCCAGCAGCGCTCGGGGGGACAATGAGCAGTTCTTC.